This T cell receptor (beta chain) was found in a study of blood T cell repertoires in COVID-19. Study background: The origin of the acute and convalescent COVID-19 samples was the United States, Italy and Spain. In each case, the material was cDNA or gDNA derived from T cells, B-cell-depleted T cells, or PBMCs.

Authors' data handling: Estimation of nucleated cell counts was performed using reference gene primer amplification. Some clones are missing from TCRdb's copy, which holds only in-frame ones; the method was immunoSEQ multiplex PCR. Clone size and the V and J calls come from that table; the DNA yielded D and trimming. Of tens of thousands of clones listed, approximately 91% are singletons. V lost 4 bases, J lost 4 bases, and 7 bases lay in between. CDR1 is SQVTM and CDR2 is ANQGSEA in the germline V gene. The CDR3 contains 12 residues. The receptor was isolated from a woman aged 60-75 years with active COVID-19. Material for sequencing was peripheral blood. The V call is TRBV29-1, the J call TRBJ1-4; perhaps TRBD1 as D (6 bases). In nucleotides, the CDR3 is TGCAGCGTTGGAGGGGGTAATGAAAAACTGTTTTTT. Translation: CSVGGGNEKLFF.